The 25 T cell receptor beta chains presented below share a single source sample, sequenced in a study of breast tumors, draining lymph nodes, adjacent tissues. Axillary draining lymph nodes of breast cancer patients supplied the node samples. Each CDR3 protein is one row after TCRdb ran MiXCR on the multiplex PCR reads. This sample has about 180,000 distinct CDR3 sequences, with 30% to 35% found just once. The sample consisted of axillary lymph node tissue. These TCRs come from a female donor with breast cancer. Some clones in this sample may be carry-over from other donors' samples.

The chain joins TRBV2 to TRBJ2-2; 7 bases match TRBD1. V lost 5 bases and J lost 0; bases outside the gene matches: 3. The length of the CDR3 is 15 residues. The germline gives CDR1 SNHLY, CDR2 FYNNEI. CDR3 nucleotides: TGTGCCAGCAGTAAAGACAGGGCGAACACCGGGGAGCTGTTTTTT. Its translation: CASSKDRANTGELFF.

With respect to this clonotype: A much larger clone differs from this one at a single base, so this may be a read error. CDR3: CASSMGTGWNEQLF. CDR3 DNA: TGTGCCAGTAGTATGGGGACAGGGTGGAATGAGCAGCTCTTC. J is TRBJ2-1 and V is TRBV19; 9 bases are a match to TRBD1. CDR3 length: 14 residues. From germline, CDR1 is LNHDA and CDR2 SQIVND (reference sequence).

This clonotype was counted at least ten times. The chain carries TRBV20-1 and TRBJ2-7, with 10 bases identical to TRBD2. CDR3 length: 13 residues. V dropped 3 bases and J dropped 6; count of bases not matched to a gene: 5. The germline CDR1 and CDR2 sequences are DFQATT and SNEGSKA (reference sequence). CDR3 in DNA: TGCAGTGCTAGTACTAGCGGGATTGGCGAGCAGTACTTC. It is translated as CSASTSGIGEQYF.

At least ten counts were recorded for this clonotype. The chain combines TRBV10-3 with TRBJ1-5, with 10 bases fitting TRBD1. Trimming removed 4 bases from V and 6 bases from J; junction bases left unmatched: 3. The CDR3 totals 14 residues. From germline, CDR1 is ENHRY and CDR2 SYGVKD. The CDR3 sequence: CAISGGQGSQPQHF. In DNA, the CDR3 is TGTGCCATCAGTGGGGGACAGGGGTCTCAGCCCCAGCATTTT.

This clonotype was picked up a small number of times. The chain uses TRBV3-1 and TRBJ2-7; D may match TRBD1 or TRBD2 (5 bases each). CDR1 and CDR2 (germline): LGHDT, YNNKEL (reference sequence). The CDR3 is 19 amino acids. The ends were cut back, 4 bases at V and 2 bases at J, with 27 bases in the middle. The chain's CDR3 is CASSPWAGSALRDPYEQYF. The CDR3 DNA reads as TGTGCCAGCAGCCCCTGGGCAGGGAGTGCCTTACGGGACCCCTACGAGCAGTACTTC.

The gene calls are TRBV6-5 and TRBJ1-6; a weak D match, TRBD1 (5 bases). Trimming took 5 bases from V and 4 from J, leaving 21 bases between them. This CDR3 region has 18 residues. Germline CDR1 MNHEY, CDR2 SVGAGI. The CDR3 DNA reads TGTGCCAGCAGTCTTCCCCCCGCTCAGGGTCGATATAATTCACCCCTCCACTTT. It yields the protein CASSLPPAQGRYNSPLHF.

Of note for this clonotype: It is likely a read error, because the conserved phenylalanine at the end of the CDR3 is missing. The chain couples TRBV19 to TRBJ2-6; a weak D match, TRBD2 (5 bases). The length of the CDR3 is 16 residues. Germline CDR1 LNHDA, CDR2 SQIVND (reference sequence). V lost 2 bases to trimming and J lost 2 bases, with 10 bases between them. DNA of the CDR3: TGTGCCAGTAGTATACCTCCCGGGGCTGGGGCCAACGTCCTGACTTCC. It translates to CASSIPPGAGANVLTS.

This clonotype was observed many times. The rearrangement uses TRBV29-1 and TRBJ2-5; the D gene is possibly TRBD1 (5 bases). Germline V gene sequence: CDR1 SQVTM, CDR2 ANQGSEA. V was shortened by 4 bases and J by 5 bases, with 17 bases between the two germline ends. The CDR3 sequence is 14 residues long. This CDR3 is CSVAAGPAWETQYF. The CDR3 DNA reads as TGCAGCGTTGCGGCAGGGCCAGCCTGGGAGACCCAGTACTTC.

As to this clonotype: It may be a read error: a sequence one base away is much more abundant. V and J are TRBV20-1 and TRBJ2-7; D call uncertain. CDR3 length: 14 amino acids. Trimming left V 0 bases short and J 7 bases short, with 16 bases between. Germline CDR1 DFQATT, CDR2 SNEGSKA (reference sequence). Here the CDR3 reads CSARDIQLGAEQYF. CDR3 DNA sequence: TGCAGTGCTAGAGATATCCAACTCGGCGCGGAGCAGTACTTC.

This clonotype has ten or more counts. This chain joins TRBV9 and TRBJ1-6; 7 bases are shared with TRBD1. The CDR3 spans 17 residues. The J segment lost 7 bases and the V segment lost 3 bases, leaving 13 bases of the junction unmatched. Per germline, CDR1 SGDLS and CDR2 YYNGEE. The CDR3, as DNA: TGTGCCAGCAGCGCCTCCGTACAGGGGAGTAGAAATTCACCCCTCCACTTT. Protein: CASSASVQGSRNSPLHF.

The sample holds many counts of this clonotype. The V gene is TRBV25-1, the J gene TRBJ1-2; TRBD1 matches at 7 bases. J lost 3 bases, V lost 1 base, and 14 bases had no gene match. The CDR3 totals 18 residues. The germline V gene encodes CDR1 MGHDK and CDR2 SYGVNS. The CDR3 DNA is TGTGCCAGCAGTGAATTTTTTAGCTTGAACAGGGGTGACTATGGCTACACCTTC. Translated, it gives CASSEFFSLNRGDYGYTF.

In its sample, this clonotype was seen many times. A single base separates this from a much larger clone, so it may be a read error. The chain joins TRBV20-1 to TRBJ2-7; 8 bases line up with TRBD1. This CDR3 comprises 14 residues. Germline V gives CDR1 DFQATT, CDR2 SNEGSKA (reference sequence). The CDR3 nucleotides read TGCAGTGCTACCCGGGACAGGCCTTCCTCCGAGCAGTACTTC. Amino acids: CSATRDRPSSEQYF.

A note on this clonotype: The DNA is left out, because the CDR3 cannot be placed on it with certainty; the CDR3 is given as TCRdb lists it. The chain combines TRBV10-3 with TRBJ1-2. The CDR3 totals 20 residues, both ends included. The germline CDR1 and CDR2 sequences are ENHRY and SYGVKD. This CDR3 is CAITSQYLCASSAGNYGYTF.

This clonotype was seen at least ten times. This chain connects TRBV24-1 to TRBJ1-2, with D possibly TRBD1 on 6 matching bases. V was cut by 4 bases and J by 8 bases, with 16 bases left in between. The CDR3 consists of 14 residues. Germline V gene data show CDR1 as KGHDR and CDR2 as SFDVKD. In nucleotides, the CDR3 is TGTGCCACCAGTGACCCAGGGGTATCGCAAGGCTACACCTTC. Translated: CATSDPGVSQGYTF.

The chain carries TRBV13 and TRBJ2-3; D gene ambiguous. Looked up from germline, CDR1 is PRHDT and CDR2 is FYEKMQ (reference sequence). The CDR3 extends over 12 amino acids. V lost 7 bases, J lost 5 bases, and 10 bases lay in between. CDR3 bases: TGTGCCAGCAAACAGACGGGAGATACGCAGTATTTT. It yields the protein CASKQTGDTQYF.

Note on this clonotype: The conserved phenylalanine or tryptophan normally closing the CDR3 is absent here, so this likely arose from a read error. The DNA is left out, because the CDR3 cannot be placed on it with certainty; the CDR3 is given as TCRdb lists it. The chain is built from TRBV10-3 and TRBJ1-3; the table calls TRBD1, which could not be checked here. Germline loops: CDR1 ENHRY, CDR2 SYGVKD. The CDR3 spans 10 residues, counting both ends. The CDR3 here is CAISDPTLGV.

With regard to this clonotype: A much larger clone lies a single base off, so this may be a read error. The rearrangement uses TRBV5-4 and TRBJ2-3, with a weak D call TRBD1 (6 bases). CDR1 is SGHNT and CDR2 is YYREEE in the germline V gene (reference sequence). This CDR3 spans 15 amino acids. CDR3 sequence: CTSRPRTASTDTQYF. The CDR3, as DNA: TGTACCAGCAGGCCACGGACAGCTAGCACAGATACGCAGTATTTT.

This clonotype was detected many times. V usage is TRBV7-3 and J usage is TRBJ2-3; possibly TRBD2 for D (5 bases). In germline, CDR1 is SGHTA, CDR2 FQGTGA. The CDR3 runs 14 residues. V was shortened by 5 bases and J by 1 base, with 10 bases between the two germline ends. The DNA of the CDR3 is TGTGCCAGCAGCCCAGACGGGGGCACAGATACGCAGTATTTT. It codes for CASSPDGGTDTQYF. The whole variable domain, filled in from reference TRBV7-3 and TRBJ2-3, reads GAGVSQTPSNKVTEKGKYVELRCDPISGHTALYWYRQSLGQGPEFLIYFQGTGAADDSGLPNDRFFAVRPEGSVSTLKIQRTERGDSAVYLCASSPDGGTDTQYFGPGTRLTVL.

This clonotype was seen more than once but under ten times. The chain joins TRBV28 to TRBJ2-7; no reliable D call. V lost 6 bases, J lost 0 bases, and 6 bases lay in between. The CDR3 has 12 residues. In germline, CDR1 is MDHEN, CDR2 SYDVKM. The CDR3 sequence is CASRSSSYEQYF. The CDR3, as DNA: TGTGCCAGCAGATCCAGCTCCTACGAGCAGTACTTC.

The chain is built from TRBV6-2 or TRBV6-3 and TRBJ1-1; D ambiguous. V was clipped by 2 bases and J by 4 bases, with 14 bases between them. The CDR3 covers 15 residues. Per germline, CDR1 MNHEY and CDR2 SVGEGT. The CDR3 coding sequence is TGTGCCAGCAGTTACATCGTAACCCGGGGCACTGAAGCTTTCTTT. This encodes CASSYIVTRGTEAFF.

The chain recombines TRBV20-1 with TRBJ2-3; D might be TRBD1 (6 bases). The germline CDR1 and CDR2 sequences are DFQATT and SNEGSKA (reference sequence). This CDR3 comprises 14 residues. V was clipped by 5 bases and J by 11 bases, with 23 bases between them. This CDR3 is CSAPNTGFYNEQYF. CDR3 in DNA: TGCAGTGCTCCAAATACAGGGTTCTACAATGAGCAGTATTTT.

V is TRBV19 and J is TRBJ1-3, with a possible D match to TRBD1 (5 bases). The V end was cut by 4 bases, the J end by 0 bases, with 10 bases between. In germline, CDR1 is LNHDA, CDR2 SQIVND (reference sequence). The length of the CDR3 is 15 residues. The CDR3 loop reads CASSRVGGSGNTIYF. The CDR3, as DNA: TGTGCCAGTAGTAGGGTGGGGGGCTCTGGAAACACCATATATTTT.

This clonotype has at least ten counts. A clone one base away is much larger, so this may be a read error. The chain recombines TRBV12-3 or TRBV12-4 with TRBJ2-5; D not resolved. V lost 3 bases to trimming and J lost 7 bases, with 12 bases between them. The CDR3 spans 13 residues. CDR3 protein: CASSFGLKGTQYF. CDR3 in DNA: TGTGCCAGCAGTTTCGGGCTCAAGGGGACCCAGTACTTC.

This clonotype was recorded at least ten times. A read error is possible here, since a much larger clone lies one base away. The chain couples TRBV7-8 to TRBJ1-2; 7 bases agree with TRBD1. The CDR3 consists of 15 residues. CDR1 and CDR2 (germline): SGHVS, FQNEAQ. The CDR3 DNA reads as TGTGCCAGCAGCTTAGGGGGACAGAATGTCTATGGCTACCCCTTC. This translates into CASSLGGQNVYGYPF.

The chain is built from TRBV12-3 or TRBV12-4 and TRBJ2-6; 8 nucleotides agree with TRBD2. The J segment lost 0 bases and the V segment lost 8 bases, leaving 15 bases of the junction unmatched. The CDR3 has 19 amino acids. The CDR3 bases are TGTGCCAGCTCTGCGACGGGGGGGGGACGGGCCTCTGGGGCCAACGTCCTGACTTTC. Protein: CASSATGGGRASGANVLTF.